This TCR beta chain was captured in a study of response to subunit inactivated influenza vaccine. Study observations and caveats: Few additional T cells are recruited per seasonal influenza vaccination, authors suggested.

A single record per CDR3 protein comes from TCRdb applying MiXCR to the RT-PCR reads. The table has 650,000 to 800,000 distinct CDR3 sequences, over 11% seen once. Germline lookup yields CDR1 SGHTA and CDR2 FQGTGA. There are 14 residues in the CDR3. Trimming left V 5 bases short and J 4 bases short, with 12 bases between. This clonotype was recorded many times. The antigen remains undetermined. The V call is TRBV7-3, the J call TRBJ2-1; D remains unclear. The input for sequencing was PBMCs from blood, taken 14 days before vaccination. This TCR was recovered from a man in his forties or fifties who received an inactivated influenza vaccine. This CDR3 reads CASSISGRYNEQFF. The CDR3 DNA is TGTGCCAGCAGCATCTCTGGACGGTACAATGAGCAGTTCTTC.